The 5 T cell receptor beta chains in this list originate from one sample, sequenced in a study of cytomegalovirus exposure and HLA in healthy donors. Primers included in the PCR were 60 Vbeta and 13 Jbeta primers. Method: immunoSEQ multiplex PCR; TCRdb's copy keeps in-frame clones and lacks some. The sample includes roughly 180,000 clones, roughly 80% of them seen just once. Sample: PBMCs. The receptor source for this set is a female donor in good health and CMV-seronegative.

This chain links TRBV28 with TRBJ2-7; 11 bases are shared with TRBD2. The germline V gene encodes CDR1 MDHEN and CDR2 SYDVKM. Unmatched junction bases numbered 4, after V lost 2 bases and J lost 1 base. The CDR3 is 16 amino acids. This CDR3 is CASSLPLAGGSYEQYF. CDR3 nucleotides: TGTGCCAGCAGTTTACCCCTAGCGGGAGGATCCTACGAGCAGTACTTC.

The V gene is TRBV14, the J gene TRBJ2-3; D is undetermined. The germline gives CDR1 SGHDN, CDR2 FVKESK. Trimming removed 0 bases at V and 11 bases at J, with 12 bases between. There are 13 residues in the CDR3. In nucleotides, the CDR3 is TGTGCCAGCAGCCAAGATCCAAGACTTATGCAGTATTTT. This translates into CASSQDPRLMQYF.

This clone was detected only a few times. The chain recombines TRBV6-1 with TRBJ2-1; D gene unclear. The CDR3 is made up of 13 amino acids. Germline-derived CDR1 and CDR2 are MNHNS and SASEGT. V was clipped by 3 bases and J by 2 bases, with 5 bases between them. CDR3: CASSEPAYNEQFF. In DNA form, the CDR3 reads TGTGCCAGCAGTGAGCCAGCCTACAATGAGCAGTTCTTC.

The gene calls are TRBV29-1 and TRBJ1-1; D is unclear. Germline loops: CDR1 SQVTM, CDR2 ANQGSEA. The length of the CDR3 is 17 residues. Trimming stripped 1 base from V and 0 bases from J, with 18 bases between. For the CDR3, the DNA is TGCAGCGTTGAAGTCCTCAGGTCGAAACACTTGAACACTGAAGCTTTCTTT. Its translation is CSVEVLRSKHLNTEAFF.

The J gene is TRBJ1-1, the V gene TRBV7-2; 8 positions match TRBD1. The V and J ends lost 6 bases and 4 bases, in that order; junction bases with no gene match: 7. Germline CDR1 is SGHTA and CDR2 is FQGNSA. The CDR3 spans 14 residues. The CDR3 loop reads CASSSQGAFTEAFF. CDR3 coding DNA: TGTGCCAGCAGTAGTCAGGGGGCCTTCACTGAAGCTTTCTTT.